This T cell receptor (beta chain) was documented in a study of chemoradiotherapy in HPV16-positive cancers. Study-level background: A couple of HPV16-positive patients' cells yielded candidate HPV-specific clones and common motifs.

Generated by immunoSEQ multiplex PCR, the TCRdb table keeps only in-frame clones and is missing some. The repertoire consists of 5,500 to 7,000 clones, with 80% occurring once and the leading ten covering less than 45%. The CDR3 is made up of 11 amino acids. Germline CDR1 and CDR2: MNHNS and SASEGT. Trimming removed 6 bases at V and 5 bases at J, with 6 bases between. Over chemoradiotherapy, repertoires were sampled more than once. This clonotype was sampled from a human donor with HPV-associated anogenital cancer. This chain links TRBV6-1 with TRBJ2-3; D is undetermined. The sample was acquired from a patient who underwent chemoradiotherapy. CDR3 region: CASSRLDTQYF. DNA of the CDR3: TGTGCCAGCAGCCGGTTAGATACGCAGTATTTT.